Many counts were recorded for the clone carrying this T cell receptor (beta chain). As yet, its antigen is unknown. Study observations and caveats: Tumor memory CD4+ T cell TCR gene usage clustered with blood and lymph node memory CD4+ cells and lymph node naive CD4+ cells. Greatest tumor Treg TCR overlap was with tumor naive CD4+ cells.

Semi-nested PCR with Nested Universal Primer A followed constant-region reverse priming of full-length variable regions. From the 5' RACE reads, TCRdb called clonotypes with MiXCR, one entry per CDR3 protein. The sample carries more than 55,000 distinct CDR3 sequences, around 24% recorded once. Cells sorted as Tregs were CD4+, CD25+ and CD127-/low. This sequence originates from a female donor with breast cancer. Sequencing was done on a sample of tumor-infiltrating Tregs sorted from the breast tumor.

CDR3: CSAPNRDRGNNEQFF. DNA of the CDR3: TGCAGTGCACCGAACCGGGACAGGGGAAACAATGAGCAGTTCTTC. The V call is TRBV20-1, the J call TRBJ2-1, with TRBD1 identical over 10 bases. V was clipped by 6 bases and J by 5 bases; unmatched bases: 10. The CDR3 extends over 15 amino acids. Germline CDR1 DFQATT, CDR2 SNEGSKA (reference sequence).